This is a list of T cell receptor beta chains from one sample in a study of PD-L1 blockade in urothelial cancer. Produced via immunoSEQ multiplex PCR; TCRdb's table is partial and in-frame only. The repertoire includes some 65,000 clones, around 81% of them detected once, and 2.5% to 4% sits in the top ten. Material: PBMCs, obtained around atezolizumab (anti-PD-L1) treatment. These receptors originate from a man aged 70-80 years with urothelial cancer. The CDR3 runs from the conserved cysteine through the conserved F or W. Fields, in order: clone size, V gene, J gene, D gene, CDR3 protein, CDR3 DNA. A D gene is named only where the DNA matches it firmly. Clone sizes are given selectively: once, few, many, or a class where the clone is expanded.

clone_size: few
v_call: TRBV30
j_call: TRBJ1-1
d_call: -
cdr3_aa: CAWNSGAGTTEAFF
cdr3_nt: TGTGCCTGGAACAGTGGCGCGGGGACCACTGAAGCTTTCTTT

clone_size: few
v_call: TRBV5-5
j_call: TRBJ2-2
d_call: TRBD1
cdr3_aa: CASSPWTGGTGELFF
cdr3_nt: TGTGCCAGCAGCCCATGGACAGGGGGCACCGGGGAGCTGTTTTTT

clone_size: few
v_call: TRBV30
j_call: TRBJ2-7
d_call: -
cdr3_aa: CAWRARVLGEQYF
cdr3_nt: TGTGCCTGGAGAGCCAGGGTTTTGGGAGAGCAGTACTTC

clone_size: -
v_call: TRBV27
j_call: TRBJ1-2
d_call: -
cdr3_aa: CASSRGYGYTF
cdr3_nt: TGTGCCAGCAGCAGGGGTTATGGCTACACCTTC

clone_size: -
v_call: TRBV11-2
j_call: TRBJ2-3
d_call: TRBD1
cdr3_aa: CASNPDRGSTDTQYF
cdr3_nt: TGTGCCAGCAACCCAGACAGGGGGTCCACAGATACGCAGTATTTT

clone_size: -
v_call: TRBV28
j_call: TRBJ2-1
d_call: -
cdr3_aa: CASSFFGTRKRNEQFF
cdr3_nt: TGTGCCAGCAGTTTCTTCGGGACTCGGAAGAGGAATGAGCAGTTCTTC

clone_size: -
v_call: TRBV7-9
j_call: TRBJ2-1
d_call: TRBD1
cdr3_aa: CASSPDRAEQFF
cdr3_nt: TGTGCCAGCAGCCCGGACAGGGCTGAGCAGTTCTTC

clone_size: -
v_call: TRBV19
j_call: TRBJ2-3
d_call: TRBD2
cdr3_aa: CASSISAGEGDTQYF
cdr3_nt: TGTGCCAGTAGTATTTCGGCGGGAGAGGGAGATACGCAGTATTTT

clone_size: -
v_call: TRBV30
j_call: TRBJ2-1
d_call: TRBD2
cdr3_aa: CAWRREPADEQFF
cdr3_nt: TGTGCCTGGAGGCGGGAGCCCGCGGATGAGCAGTTCTTC

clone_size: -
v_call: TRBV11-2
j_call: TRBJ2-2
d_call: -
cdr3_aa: CASSSTPPRGRESGELFF
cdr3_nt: TGTGCCAGCAGCTCTACCCCTCCCAGGGGAAGGGAGTCCGGGGAGCTGTTTTTT

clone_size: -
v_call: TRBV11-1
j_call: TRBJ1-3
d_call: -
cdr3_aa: CASSSRDRTSSGNTIYF
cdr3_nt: TGTGCCAGCAGCTCCAGGGATAGGACGAGCTCTGGAAACACCATATATTTT

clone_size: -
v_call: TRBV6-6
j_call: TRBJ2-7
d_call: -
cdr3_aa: CASSPSGASYEQYF
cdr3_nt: TGTGCCAGCAGTCCCTCTGGGGCCTCCTACGAGCAGTACTTC

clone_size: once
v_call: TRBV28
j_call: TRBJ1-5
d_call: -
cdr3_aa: CASSVGGGGVYQPQHF
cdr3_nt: TGTGCCAGCAGCGTCGGGGGTGGGGGAGTCTATCAGCCCCAGCATTTT

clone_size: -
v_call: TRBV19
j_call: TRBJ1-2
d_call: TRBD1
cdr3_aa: CASTPPGQGPRGGYTF
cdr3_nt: TGTGCCAGTACCCCCCCCGGACAGGGGCCGAGGGGTGGCTACACCTTC

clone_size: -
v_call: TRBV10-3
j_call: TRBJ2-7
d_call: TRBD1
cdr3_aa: CAISEGGQYEQYF
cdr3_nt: TGTGCCATCAGTGAGGGGGGACAGTACGAGCAGTACTTC

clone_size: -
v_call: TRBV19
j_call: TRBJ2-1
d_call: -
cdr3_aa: CAISTGTEDEQFF
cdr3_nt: TGTGCCATTTCGACAGGGACTGAGGATGAGCAGTTCTTC

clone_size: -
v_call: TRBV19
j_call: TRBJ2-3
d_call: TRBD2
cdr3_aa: CASSRTSAKGADTQYF
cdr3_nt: TGTGCCAGTAGTAGGACTAGCGCGAAGGGGGCAGATACGCAGTATTTT

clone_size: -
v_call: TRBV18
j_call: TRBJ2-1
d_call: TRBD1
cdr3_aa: CASSPGQGNEQFF
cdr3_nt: TGTGCCAGCTCACCGGGACAGGGGAATGAGCAGTTCTTC

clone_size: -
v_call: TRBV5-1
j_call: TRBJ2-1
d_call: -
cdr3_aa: CASSSMSSYNEQFF
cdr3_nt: TGCGCCAGCAGCTCCATGAGCTCCTACAATGAGCAGTTCTTC

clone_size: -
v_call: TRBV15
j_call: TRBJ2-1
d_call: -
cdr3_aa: CATSREGALSYNEQFF
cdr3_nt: TGTGCCACCAGCAGAGAGGGAGCACTCTCCTACAATGAGCAGTTCTTC

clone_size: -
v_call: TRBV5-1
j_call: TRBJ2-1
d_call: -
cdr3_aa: CASSLDSMTYNEQFF
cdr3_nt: TGCGCCAGCAGCCTAGACAGTATGACCTACAATGAGCAGTTCTTC

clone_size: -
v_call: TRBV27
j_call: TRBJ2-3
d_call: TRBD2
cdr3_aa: CASSINGLAGWGNTQYF
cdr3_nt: TGTGCCAGCAGTATAAACGGCCTAGCGGGATGGGGGAATACGCAGTATTTT

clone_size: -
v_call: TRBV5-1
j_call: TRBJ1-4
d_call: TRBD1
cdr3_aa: CASSRTGEDGEKLFF
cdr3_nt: TGCGCCAGCAGCCGGACAGGGGAAGATGGTGAAAAACTGTTTTTT